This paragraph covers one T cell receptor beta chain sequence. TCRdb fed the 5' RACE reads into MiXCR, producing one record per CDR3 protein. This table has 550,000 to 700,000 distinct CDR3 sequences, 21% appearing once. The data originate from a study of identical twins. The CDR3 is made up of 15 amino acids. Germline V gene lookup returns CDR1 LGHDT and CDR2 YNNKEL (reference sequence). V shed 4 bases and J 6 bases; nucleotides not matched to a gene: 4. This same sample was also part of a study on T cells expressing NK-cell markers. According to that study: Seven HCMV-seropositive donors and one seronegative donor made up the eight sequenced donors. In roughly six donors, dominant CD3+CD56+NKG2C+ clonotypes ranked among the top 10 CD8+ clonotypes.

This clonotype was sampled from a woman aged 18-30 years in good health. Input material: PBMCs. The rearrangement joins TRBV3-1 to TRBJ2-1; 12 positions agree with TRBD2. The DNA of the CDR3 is TGTGCCAGCAGCCGGGGACTAGCGGGTCTCAATGAGCAGTTCTTC. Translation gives CASSRGLAGLNEQFF.